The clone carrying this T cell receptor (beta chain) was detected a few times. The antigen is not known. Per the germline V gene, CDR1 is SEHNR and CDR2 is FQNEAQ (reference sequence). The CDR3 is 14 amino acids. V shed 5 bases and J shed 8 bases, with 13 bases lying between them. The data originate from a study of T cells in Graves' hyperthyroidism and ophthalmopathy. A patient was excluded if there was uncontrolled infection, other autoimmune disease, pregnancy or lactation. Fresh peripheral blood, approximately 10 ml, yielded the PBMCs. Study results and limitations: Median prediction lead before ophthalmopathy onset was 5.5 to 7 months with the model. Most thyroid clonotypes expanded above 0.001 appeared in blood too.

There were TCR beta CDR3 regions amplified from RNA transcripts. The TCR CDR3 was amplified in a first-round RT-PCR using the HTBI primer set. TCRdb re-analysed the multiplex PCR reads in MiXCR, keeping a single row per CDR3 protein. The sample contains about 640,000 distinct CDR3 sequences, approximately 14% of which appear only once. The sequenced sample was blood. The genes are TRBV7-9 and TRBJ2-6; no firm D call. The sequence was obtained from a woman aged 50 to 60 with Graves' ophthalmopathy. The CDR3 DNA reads TGTGCCAGCAGCGATTTAGGGCCTCCCAACGTCCTGACTTTC. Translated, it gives CASSDLGPPNVLTF.